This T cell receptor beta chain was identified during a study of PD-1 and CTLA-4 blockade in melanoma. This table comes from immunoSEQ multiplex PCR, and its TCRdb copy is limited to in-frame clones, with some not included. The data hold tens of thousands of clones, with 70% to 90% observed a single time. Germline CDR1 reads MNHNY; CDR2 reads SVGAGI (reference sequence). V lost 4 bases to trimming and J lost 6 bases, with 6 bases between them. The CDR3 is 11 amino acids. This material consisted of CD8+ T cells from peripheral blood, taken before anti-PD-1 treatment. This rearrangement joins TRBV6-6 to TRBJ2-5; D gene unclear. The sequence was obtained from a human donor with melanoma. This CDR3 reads CASSLPQTQYF. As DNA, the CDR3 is TGTGCCAGCAGTTTACCACAGACCCAGTACTTC.